This T cell receptor beta chain was recorded in a study of blood T cell repertoires in COVID-19. This table comes from immunoSEQ multiplex PCR, and its TCRdb copy is limited to in-frame clones, with some not included. The sample carries more than 150,000 clones, just over 85% recorded once. The CDR3 is made up of 13 amino acids. With 2 bases clipped from V and 5 bases from J, the junction kept 1 base outside the gene matches. The germline V gene encodes CDR1 SNHLY and CDR2 FYNNEI. The chain is built from TRBV2 and TRBJ2-3; 7 positions match TRBD1. The TCR originated in a man between 60 and 75 years old with acute or convalescent COVID-19. The sequencing input was peripheral blood. CDR3 sequence (DNA): TGTGCCAGCAGTGAAAACAGGGGAGATACGCAGTATTTT. Protein: CASSENRGDTQYF. The full variable domain, completed using reference TRBV2 and TRBJ2-3, is EPEVTQTPSHQVTQMGQEVILRCVPISNHLYFYWYRQILGQKVEFLVSFYNNEISEKSEIFDDQFSVERPDGSNFTLKIRSTKLEDSAMYFCASSENRGDTQYFGPGTRLTVL.